These T cell receptor beta chains were read from a single sample in a study of shared clonotypes between healthy human individuals. The table came from immunoSEQ multiplex PCR; TCRdb's copy has only in-frame clones and leaves some out. The data show 700,000 to 950,000 clones, approximately 97% seen once. Input material: naive CD8+ T cells sorted from blood. The origin of the receptors is a man in his thirties or forties in good health. Both conserved end residues are part of each CDR3. The order of the fields is D gene, V gene, J gene, clone size, CDR3 DNA, CDR3 protein. A D gene is named only where the DNA matches it firmly. The size field is filled for only some rows; it gives once, few, many or a size class.

NA	TRBV7-9	TRBJ1-1	once	TGTGCCAGCAGCGATGACAGGTTTCAAGCTTTCTTT	CASSDDRFQAFF
TRBD1	TRBV29-1	TRBJ2-7	NA	TGCAGCGTTGCCCGGGACAGCTACGAGCAGTACTTC	CSVARDSYEQYF
TRBD1	TRBV10-1	TRBJ2-5	NA	TGCGCCAGCAGCTCCGGACAGGGGGCGCATCGGGAGACCCAGTACTTC	CASSSGQGAHRETQYF
TRBD1	TRBV11-1	TRBJ1-2	NA	TGTGCCAGCAGCTTAGCCCGACAGGGATTCTATGGCTACACCTTC	CASSLARQGFYGYTF
NA	TRBV28	TRBJ2-7	NA	TGTGCCAGCAGTTCCTCAGCAGGCCTAAGGGCCTACGAGCAGTACTTC	CASSSSAGLRAYEQYF
NA	TRBV27	TRBJ2-1	NA	TGTGCCAGCAACCCGGGGAGCTCCTACAATGAGCAGTTCTTC	CASNPGSSYNEQFF
NA	TRBV15	TRBJ2-1	NA	TGTGCCACCAGCAGCCGGGACGGTTACAATGAGCAGTTCTTC	CATSSRDGYNEQFF
NA	TRBV29-1	TRBJ1-2	NA	TGCAGCGTTGAATCGGTGCTGACCAATCCTAACTATGGCTACACCTTC	CSVESVLTNPNYGYTF
TRBD2	TRBV7-7	TRBJ2-5	NA	TGTGCCAGCAGCTTTGGACTAGCGGGCGCTGGAGAGACCCAGTACTTC	CASSFGLAGAGETQYF
TRBD1	TRBV19	TRBJ1-2	NA	TGTGCCATAAGTCCGGGACAGGGACTTTATGGCTACACCTTC	CAISPGQGLYGYTF
NA	TRBV29-1	TRBJ2-2	NA	TGCAGCGCCCCCGAGGCCCGGGAGATCGCCGGGGAGCTGTTTTTT	CSAPEAREIAGELFF
NA	TRBV27	TRBJ2-7	NA	TGTGCCAGCAGTTTGCGGCGGACCTACGAGCAGTACTTC	CASSLRRTYEQYF
NA	TRBV28	TRBJ1-1	once	TGTGCCAGCAGTTTTTCGGCCAGCTGGAACACTGAAGCTTTCTTT	CASSFSASWNTEAFF
TRBD2	TRBV5-1	TRBJ2-7	NA	TGCGCCAGCAGCTTGACTAGCGCCTACGAGCAGTACTTC	CASSLTSAYEQYF
TRBD2	TRBV7-6	TRBJ2-1	NA	TGTGCCAGCAGCTTTTCCCCGGCGGGAGCCTTGTACAATGAGCAGTTCTTC	CASSFSPAGALYNEQFF
NA	TRBV27	TRBJ2-7	NA	TGTGCCAGCAGAGAACTCGGGAGTTCTCAATACCACGAGCAGTACTTC	CASRELGSSQYHEQYF
TRBD2	TRBV4-1	TRBJ2-1	NA	TGCGCCAGCAGCCAACTTGGGGAGGGCAATGAGCAGTTCTTC	CASSQLGEGNEQFF
TRBD1	TRBV28	TRBJ1-5	NA	TGTGCCAGCAACTTAGCCCACAGGGGCTCGGATCAGCCCCAGCATTTT	CASNLAHRGSDQPQHF
TRBD2	TRBV2	TRBJ2-3	NA	TGTGCCAGCACCGCACTAGCGGAGCATGGAGATACGCAGTATTTT	CASTALAEHGDTQYF
NA	TRBV10-1	TRBJ2-1	NA	TGCGCCAGCAGTGATTTGAGCTCGATGTTCTTC	CASSDLSSMFF
NA	TRBV9	TRBJ2-1	NA	TGTGCCAGCAGCGTAGACCTAAATCAGGTGAGCTCCTACAATGAGCAGTTCTTC	CASSVDLNQVSSYNEQFF
NA	TRBV19	TRBJ2-7	once	TGTGCCAGTAGTCAGGCGGACGAATCCTTTTATGAGCAGTACTTC	CASSQADESFYEQYF
TRBD1	TRBV28	TRBJ2-7	once	TGTGCCAGCACCAGCGAAGGGGGCGGGTACGAGCAGTACTTC	CASTSEGGGYEQYF
TRBD2	TRBV5-4	TRBJ2-7	NA	TGTGCCAGCAGCTTCCTAGCGGGAACCTACGAGCAGTACTTC	CASSFLAGTYEQYF
NA	TRBV7-9	TRBJ2-7	NA	TGTGCCAGCAGCTTCGGCAGTCCCTACGAGCAGTACTTC	CASSFGSPYEQYF
TRBD1	TRBV14	TRBJ1-2	NA	TGTGCCAGCCGAGGGGGCGCGGACTATGGCTACACCTTC	CASRGGADYGYTF
NA	TRBV15	TRBJ2-1	NA	TGTGCCACCACCCCAGAGGGATCCTACAATGAGCAGTTCTTC	CATTPEGSYNEQFF
NA	TRBV18	TRBJ2-7	NA	TGTGCCAGCTCACCACCTGAGGACTACGAGCAGTACTTC	CASSPPEDYEQYF
NA	TRBV6-5	TRBJ2-1	once	TGTGCCAGCCATACGGGGAGTTCTGGTGAGCAGTTCTTC	CASHTGSSGEQFF
NA	TRBV5-6	TRBJ2-1	NA	TGTGCCAGCAGCTCAGGCAGCCCAGGGAATGAGCAGTTCTTC	CASSSGSPGNEQFF
NA	TRBV7-8	TRBJ2-4	NA	TGTGCCAGCACCAACCAAACGAGAGACAGCCTGGAGGTGGATGGGAACATTCAGTACTTC	CASTNQTRDSLEVDGNIQYF
NA	TRBV30	TRBJ1-1	NA	TGTGCCTGTCCTCGGGGAGAGAACACTGAAGCTTTCTTT	CACPRGENTEAFF
NA	TRBV6-5	TRBJ2-3	NA	TGTGCCAGCAGTCCGTATAGCACAGATACGCAGTATTTT	CASSPYSTDTQYF
NA	TRBV25-1	TRBJ1-5	NA	TGTGCCAGCAGTGTCGACAATCAGCCCCAGCATTTT	CASSVDNQPQHF
NA	TRBV29-1	TRBJ1-1	NA	TGCAGCGTTGACCCGACAAGCCTGAACACTGAAGCTTTCTTT	CSVDPTSLNTEAFF
NA	TRBV27	TRBJ2-1	NA	TGTGCCAGCAGTTTACCCCGGGGGAATGAGCAGTTCTTC	CASSLPRGNEQFF
TRBD2	TRBV5-4	TRBJ2-3	NA	TGTGCCAGCAGCCCGTGGACTAGTAGCACAGATACGCAGTATTTT	CASSPWTSSTDTQYF
NA	TRBV7-9	TRBJ2-2	NA	TGTGCCAGCAGCTTAGCACAGGTGAACACCGGGGAGCTGTTTTTT	CASSLAQVNTGELFF
NA	TRBV27	TRBJ1-5	NA	TGTGCCAGCAGTTTAATCAGTGAGGGAGGGCAGCCCCAGCATTTT	CASSLISEGGQPQHF
NA	TRBV27	TRBJ2-7	NA	TGTGCCAGCAGTTCCTCCGCGGGACAGCAAACTCTCTCCTACGAGCAGTACTTC	CASSSSAGQQTLSYEQYF
NA	TRBV9	TRBJ2-1	NA	TGTGCCAGCAGCGTAGGAAATTCACCAGAGCAGTTCTTC	CASSVGNSPEQFF
NA	TRBV5-6	TRBJ1-1	NA	TGTGCCAGCAGCACTGGGACGGCGAACACTGAAGCTTTCTTT	CASSTGTANTEAFF
NA	TRBV27	TRBJ2-1	NA	TGTGCCAGCAGTTTTCGGGCGGGAAGGCCTGAGCAGTTCTTC	CASSFRAGRPEQFF
NA	TRBV19	TRBJ2-1	NA	TGTGCCAGTAGTATAGTTGCAGGGGCGAACAATGAGCAGTTCTTC	CASSIVAGANNEQFF
NA	TRBV5-6	TRBJ2-2	once	TGTGCCAGCAGCCTCGGTCCCGGGGAGCTGTTTTTT	CASSLGPGELFF
NA	TRBV7-9	TRBJ2-7	once	TGTGCCAGCAGCCCCGGGGCAGGGGAGCCGGCTCGGCGCTACTTC	CASSPGAGEPARRYF
TRBD1	TRBV4-3	TRBJ2-7	NA	TGCGCCAGCAGCTATGGGACAGGCGAGGGTTACGAGCAGTACTTC	CASSYGTGEGYEQYF
TRBD1	TRBV5-1	TRBJ1-2	NA	TGCGCCAGCAGCTTGAGGACAGGCCACTATGGCTACACCTTC	CASSLRTGHYGYTF
TRBD2	TRBV2	TRBJ2-3	NA	TGTGCCAGCAGCCCCGGGGTAGCGGGAGGGTCTAGCACAGATACGCAGTATTTT	CASSPGVAGGSSTDTQYF
NA	TRBV7-9	TRBJ2-7	NA	TGTGCCAGCAGCTTAGTTTTGGATCGTTACGAGCAGTACTTC	CASSLVLDRYEQYF
TRBD2	TRBV29-1	TRBJ2-5	NA	TGCAGCGTTGAAGCCAAAGACCAGATAGCGGGAGGAGAGACCCAGTACTTC	CSVEAKDQIAGGETQYF